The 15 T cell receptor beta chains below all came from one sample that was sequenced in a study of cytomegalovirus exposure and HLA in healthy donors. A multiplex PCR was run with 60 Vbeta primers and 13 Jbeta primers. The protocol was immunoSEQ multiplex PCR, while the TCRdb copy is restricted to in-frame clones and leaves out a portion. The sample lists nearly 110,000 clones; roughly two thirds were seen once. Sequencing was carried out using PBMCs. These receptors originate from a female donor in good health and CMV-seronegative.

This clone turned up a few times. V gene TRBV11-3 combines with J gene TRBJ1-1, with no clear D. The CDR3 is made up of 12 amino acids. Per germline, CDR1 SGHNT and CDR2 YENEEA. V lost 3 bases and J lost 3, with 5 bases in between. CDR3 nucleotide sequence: TGTGCCAGCAGCTTTAGTGACACTGAAGCTTTCTTT. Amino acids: CASSFSDTEAFF. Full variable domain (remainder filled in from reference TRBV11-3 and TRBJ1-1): EAGVVQSPRYKIIEKKQPVAFWCNPISGHNTLYWYLQNLGQGPELLIRYENEEAVDDSQLPKDRFSAERLKGVDSTLKIQPAELGDSAVYLCASSFSDTEAFFGQGTRLTVV.

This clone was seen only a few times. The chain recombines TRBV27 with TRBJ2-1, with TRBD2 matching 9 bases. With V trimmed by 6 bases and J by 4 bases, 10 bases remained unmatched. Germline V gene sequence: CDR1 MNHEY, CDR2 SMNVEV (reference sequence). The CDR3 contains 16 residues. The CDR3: CASRPTRLAVYNEQFF. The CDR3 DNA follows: TGTGCCAGCAGGCCTACGAGACTAGCGGTTTACAATGAGCAGTTCTTC.

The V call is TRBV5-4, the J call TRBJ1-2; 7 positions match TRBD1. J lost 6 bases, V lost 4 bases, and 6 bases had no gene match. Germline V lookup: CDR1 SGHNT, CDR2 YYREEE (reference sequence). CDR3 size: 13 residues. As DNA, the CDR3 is TGTGCCAGCAGCACTGGGACAGACCATGGCTACACCTTC. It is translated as CASSTGTDHGYTF. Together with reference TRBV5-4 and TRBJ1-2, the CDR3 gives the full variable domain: ETGVTQSPTHLIKTRGQQVTLRCSSQSGHNTVSWYQQALGQGPQFIFQYYREEENGRGNFPPRFSGLQFPNYSSELNVNALELDDSALYLCASSTGTDHGYTFGSGTRLTVV.

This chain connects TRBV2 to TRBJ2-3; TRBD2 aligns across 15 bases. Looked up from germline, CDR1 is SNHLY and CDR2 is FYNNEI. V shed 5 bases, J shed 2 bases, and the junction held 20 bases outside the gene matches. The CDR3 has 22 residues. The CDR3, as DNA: TGTGCCAGCAGTCCATCCCTCTTGTTGGTCGGACTAGCGGGAGGGCCCACAGATACGCAGTATTTT. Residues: CASSPSLLLVGLAGGPTDTQYF.

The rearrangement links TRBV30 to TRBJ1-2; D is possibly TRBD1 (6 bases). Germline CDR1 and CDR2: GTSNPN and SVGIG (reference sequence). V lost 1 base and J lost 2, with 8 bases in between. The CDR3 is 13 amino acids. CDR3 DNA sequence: TGTGCCTGGAGTGCCACAGGGAACTATGGCTACACCTTC. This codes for CAWSATGNYGYTF. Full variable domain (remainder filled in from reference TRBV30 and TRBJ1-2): SQTIHQWPATLVQPVGSPLSLECTVEGTSNPNLYWYRQAAGRGLQLLFYSVGIGQISSEVPQNLSASRPQDRQFILSSKKLLLSDSGFYLCAWSATGNYGYTFGSGTRLTVV.

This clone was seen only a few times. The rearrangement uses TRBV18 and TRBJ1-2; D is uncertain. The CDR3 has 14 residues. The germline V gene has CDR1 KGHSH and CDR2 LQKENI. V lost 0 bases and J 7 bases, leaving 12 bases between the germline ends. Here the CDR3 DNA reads TGTGCCAGCTCACCACCTAGTGTCTCGGGTGGCTACACCTTC. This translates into CASSPPSVSGGYTF.

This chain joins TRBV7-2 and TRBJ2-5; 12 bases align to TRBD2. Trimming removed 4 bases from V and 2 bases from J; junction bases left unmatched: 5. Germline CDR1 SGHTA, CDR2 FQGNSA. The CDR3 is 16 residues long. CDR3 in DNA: TGTGCCAGCAGCTCCCGGACTAGCGGGACACAAGAGACCCAGTACTTC. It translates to CASSSRTSGTQETQYF.

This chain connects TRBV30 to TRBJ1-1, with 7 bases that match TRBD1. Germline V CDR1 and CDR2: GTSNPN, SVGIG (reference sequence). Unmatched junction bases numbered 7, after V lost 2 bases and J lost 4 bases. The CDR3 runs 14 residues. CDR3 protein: CAWSQDRTSTEAFF. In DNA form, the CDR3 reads TGTGCCTGGAGTCAGGACAGGACGAGCACTGAAGCTTTCTTT.

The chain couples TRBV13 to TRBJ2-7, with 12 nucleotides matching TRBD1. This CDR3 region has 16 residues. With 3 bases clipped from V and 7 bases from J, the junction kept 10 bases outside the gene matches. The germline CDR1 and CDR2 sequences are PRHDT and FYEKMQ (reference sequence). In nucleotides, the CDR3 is TGTGCCAGCAGCTTTCGAAGGGGACAGGGGGCTCGTGAGCAGTACTTC. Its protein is CASSFRRGQGAREQYF.

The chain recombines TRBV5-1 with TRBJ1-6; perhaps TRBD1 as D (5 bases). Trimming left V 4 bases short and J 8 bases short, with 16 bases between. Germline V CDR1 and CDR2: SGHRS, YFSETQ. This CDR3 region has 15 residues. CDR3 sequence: CASSPEPTGHSPLHF. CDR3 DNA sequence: TGCGCCAGCAGCCCCGAACCTACAGGCCATTCACCCCTCCACTTT.

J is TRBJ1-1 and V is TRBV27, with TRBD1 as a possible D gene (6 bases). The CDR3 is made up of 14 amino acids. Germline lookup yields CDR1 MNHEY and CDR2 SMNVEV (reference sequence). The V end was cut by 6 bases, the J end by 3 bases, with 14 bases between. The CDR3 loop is CASSAWGGYTEAFF. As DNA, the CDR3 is TGTGCCAGCAGCGCCTGGGGGGGCTACACTGAAGCTTTCTTT.

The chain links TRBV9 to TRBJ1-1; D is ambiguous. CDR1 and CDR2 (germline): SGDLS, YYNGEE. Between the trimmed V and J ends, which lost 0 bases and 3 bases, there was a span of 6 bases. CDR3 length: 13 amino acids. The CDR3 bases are TGTGCCAGCAGCGTAGAACCGGACACTGAAGCTTTCTTT. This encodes CASSVEPDTEAFF.

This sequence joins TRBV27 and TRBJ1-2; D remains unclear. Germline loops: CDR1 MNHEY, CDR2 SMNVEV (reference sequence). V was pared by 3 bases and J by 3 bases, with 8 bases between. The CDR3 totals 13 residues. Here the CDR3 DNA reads TGTGCCAGCAGTTTTGAGGGATACTATGGCTACACCTTC. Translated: CASSFEGYYGYTF.

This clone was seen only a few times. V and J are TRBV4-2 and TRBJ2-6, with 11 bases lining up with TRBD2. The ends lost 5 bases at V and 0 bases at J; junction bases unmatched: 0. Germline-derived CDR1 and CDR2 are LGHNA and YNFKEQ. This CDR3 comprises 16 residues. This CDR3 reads CASSTSGSSGANVLTF. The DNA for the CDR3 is TGTGCCAGCAGCACTAGCGGGAGCTCTGGGGCCAACGTCCTGACTTTC.

CDR3 region: CAERDSSYEQYF. The CDR3 DNA reads as TGTGCCGAAAGGGACTCTTCCTACGAGCAGTACTTC. The chain uses TRBV19 and TRBJ2-7; D perhaps matches TRBD2 (6 bases). The germline CDR1 and CDR2 sequences are LNHDA and SQIVND (reference sequence). The V end was cut by 11 bases, the J end by 1 base, with 12 bases between. This CDR3 comprises 12 residues. Combining the CDR3 with reference TRBV19 and TRBJ2-7 gives the whole variable domain DGGITQSPKYLFRKEGQNVTLSCEQNLNHDAMYWYRQDPGQGLRLIYYSQIVNDFQKGDIAEGYSVSREKKESFPLTVTSAQKNPTAFYLCAERDSSYEQYFGPGTRLTVT.